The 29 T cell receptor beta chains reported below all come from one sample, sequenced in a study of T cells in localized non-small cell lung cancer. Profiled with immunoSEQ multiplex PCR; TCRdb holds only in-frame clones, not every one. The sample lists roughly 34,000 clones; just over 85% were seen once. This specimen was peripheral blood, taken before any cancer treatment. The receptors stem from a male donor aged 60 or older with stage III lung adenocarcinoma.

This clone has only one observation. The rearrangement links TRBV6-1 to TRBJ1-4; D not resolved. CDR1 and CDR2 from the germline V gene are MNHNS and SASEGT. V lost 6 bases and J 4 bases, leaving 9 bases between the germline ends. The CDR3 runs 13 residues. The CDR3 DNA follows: TGTGCCAGCAGCGAGACGGTTAATGAAAAACTGTTTTTT. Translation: CASSETVNEKLFF.

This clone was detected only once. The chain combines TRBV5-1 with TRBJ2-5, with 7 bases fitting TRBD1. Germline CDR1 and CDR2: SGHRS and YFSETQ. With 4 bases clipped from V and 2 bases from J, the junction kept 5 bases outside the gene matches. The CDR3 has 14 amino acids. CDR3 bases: TGCGCCAGCAGCCTCGGGACAGCGCAAGAGACCCAGTACTTC. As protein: CASSLGTAQETQYF. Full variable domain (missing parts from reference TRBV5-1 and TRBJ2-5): KAGVTQTPRYLIKTRGQQVTLSCSPISGHRSVSWYQQTPGQGLQFLFEYFSETQRNKGNFPGRFSGRQFSNSRSEMNVSTLELGDSALYLCASSLGTAQETQYFGPGTRLLVL.

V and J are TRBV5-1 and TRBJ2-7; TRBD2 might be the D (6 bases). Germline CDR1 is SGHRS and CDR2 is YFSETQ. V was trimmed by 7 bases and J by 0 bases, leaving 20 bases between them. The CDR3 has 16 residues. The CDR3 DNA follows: TGCGCCAGCGACTCCGGAAATAGCGGTTACTCCTACGAGCAGTACTTC. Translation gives CASDSGNSGYSYEQYF.

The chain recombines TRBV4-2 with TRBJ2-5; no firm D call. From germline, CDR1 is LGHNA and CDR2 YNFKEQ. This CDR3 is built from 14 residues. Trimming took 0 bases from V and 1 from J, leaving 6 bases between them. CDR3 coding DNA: TGTGCCAGCAGCCAAGACGGGCGCCAAGAGACCCAGTACTTC. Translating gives CASSQDGRQETQYF.

CDR3 residues: CASNREWSYGYTF. CDR3 in DNA: TGTGCCAGCAATCGGGAGTGGAGCTATGGCTACACCTTC. This chain uses TRBV2 with TRBJ1-2; D remains ambiguous. V lost 7 bases to trimming and J lost 4 bases, with 13 bases between them. The germline V gene has CDR1 SNHLY and CDR2 FYNNEI. The CDR3 totals 13 residues.

This chain's CDR3 is CASSLDSGNTIYF. CDR3 in DNA: TGTGCCAGCAGCTTGGACAGCGGAAACACCATATATTTT. The genes are TRBV5-6 and TRBJ1-3; D is uncertain. Trimming stripped 0 bases from V and 4 bases from J, with 5 bases between. The CDR3 covers 13 residues. Germline CDR1 SGHDT, CDR2 YYEEEE.

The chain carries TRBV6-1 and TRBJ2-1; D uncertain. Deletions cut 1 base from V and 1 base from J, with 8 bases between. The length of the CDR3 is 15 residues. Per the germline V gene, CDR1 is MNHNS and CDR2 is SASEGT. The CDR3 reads CASSEDEVSYNEQFF. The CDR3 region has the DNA TGTGCCAGCAGTGAAGACGAGGTTTCCTACAATGAGCAGTTCTTC.

The CDR3 nucleotides read TGTGCCAGCAGTCGAACTGGACTAAACGAGCAGTACTTC. This codes for CASSRTGLNEQYF. The rearrangement uses TRBV6-5 and TRBJ2-7; possible D gene TRBD2, 6 bases. Germline V gene lookup returns CDR1 MNHEY and CDR2 SVGAGI. The V and J ends lost 5 bases and 5 bases respectively, with 13 bases between them. The length of the CDR3 is 13 residues.

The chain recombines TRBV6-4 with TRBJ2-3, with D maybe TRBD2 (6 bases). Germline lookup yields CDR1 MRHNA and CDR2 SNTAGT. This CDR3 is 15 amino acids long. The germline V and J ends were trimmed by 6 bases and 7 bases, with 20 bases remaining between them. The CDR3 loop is CASSSGSFRGYTQYF. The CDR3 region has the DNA TGTGCCAGCAGCTCGGGAAGCTTTCGGGGGTATACGCAGTATTTT.

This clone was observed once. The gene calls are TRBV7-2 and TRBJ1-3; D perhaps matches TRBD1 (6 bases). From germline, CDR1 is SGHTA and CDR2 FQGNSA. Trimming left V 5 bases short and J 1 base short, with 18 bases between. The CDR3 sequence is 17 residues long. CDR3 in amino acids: CASSLPRQEGSGNTIYF. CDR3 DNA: TGTGCCAGCAGCCTCCCCCGACAGGAAGGTTCTGGAAACACCATATATTTT.

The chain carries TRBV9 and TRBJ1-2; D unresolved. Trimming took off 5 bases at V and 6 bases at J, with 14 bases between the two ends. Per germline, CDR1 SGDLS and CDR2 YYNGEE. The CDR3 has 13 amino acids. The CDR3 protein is CASRKGLVDGYTF. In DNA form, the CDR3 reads TGTGCCAGCAGGAAGGGCCTTGTGGATGGCTACACCTTC. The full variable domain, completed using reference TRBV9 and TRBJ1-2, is DSGVTQTPKHLITATGQRVTLRCSPRSGDLSVYWYQQSLDQGLQFLIQYYNGEERAKGNILERFSAQQFPDLHSELNLSSLELGDSALYFCASRKGLVDGYTFGSGTRLTVV.

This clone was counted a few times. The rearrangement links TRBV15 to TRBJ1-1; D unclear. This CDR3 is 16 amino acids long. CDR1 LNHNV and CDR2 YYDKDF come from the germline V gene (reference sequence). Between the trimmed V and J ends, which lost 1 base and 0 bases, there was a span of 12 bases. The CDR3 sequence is CATSRGAVGMNTEAFF. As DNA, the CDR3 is TGTGCCACCAGCAGAGGGGCCGTCGGGATGAACACTGAAGCTTTCTTT.

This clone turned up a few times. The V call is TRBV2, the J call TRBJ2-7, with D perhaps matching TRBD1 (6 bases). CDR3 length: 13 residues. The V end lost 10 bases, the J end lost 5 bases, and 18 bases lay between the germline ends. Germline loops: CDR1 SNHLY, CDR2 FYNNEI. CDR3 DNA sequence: TGTGCCACCCACAGGGAGACGGGGCACGAGCAGTACTTC. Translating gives CATHRETGHEQYF.

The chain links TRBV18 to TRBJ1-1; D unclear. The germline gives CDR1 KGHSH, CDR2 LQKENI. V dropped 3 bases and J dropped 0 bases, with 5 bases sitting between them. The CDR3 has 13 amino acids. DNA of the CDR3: TGTGCCAGCTCACCTGAACTGAACACTGAAGCTTTCTTT. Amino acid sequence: CASSPELNTEAFF.

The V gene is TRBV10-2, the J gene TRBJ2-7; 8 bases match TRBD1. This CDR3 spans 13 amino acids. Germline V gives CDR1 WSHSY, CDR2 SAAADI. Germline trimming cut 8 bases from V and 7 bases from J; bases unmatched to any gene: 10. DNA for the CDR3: TGCGCCAGCTCAGGGGGCCGTTCTCGGGAGCAGTACTTC. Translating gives CASSGGRSREQYF.

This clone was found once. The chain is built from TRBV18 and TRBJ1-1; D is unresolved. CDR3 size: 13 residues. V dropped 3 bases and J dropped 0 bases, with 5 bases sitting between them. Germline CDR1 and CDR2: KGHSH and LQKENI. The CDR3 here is CASSPEMNTEAFF. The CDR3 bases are TGTGCCAGCTCACCGGAGATGAACACTGAAGCTTTCTTT.

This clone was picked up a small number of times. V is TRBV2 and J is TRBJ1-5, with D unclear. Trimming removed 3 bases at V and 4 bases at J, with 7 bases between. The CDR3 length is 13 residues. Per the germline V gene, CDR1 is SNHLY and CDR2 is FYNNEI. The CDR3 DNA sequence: TGTGCCAGCAGTGACCAGGCAAATCAGCCCCAGCATTTT. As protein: CASSDQANQPQHF.

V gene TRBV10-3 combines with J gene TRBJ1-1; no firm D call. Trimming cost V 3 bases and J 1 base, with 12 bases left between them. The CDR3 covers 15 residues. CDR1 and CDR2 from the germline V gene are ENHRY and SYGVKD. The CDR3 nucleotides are TGTGCCATCAGTGATACAGTAACCTCGAACACTGAAGCTTTCTTT. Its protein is CAISDTVTSNTEAFF.

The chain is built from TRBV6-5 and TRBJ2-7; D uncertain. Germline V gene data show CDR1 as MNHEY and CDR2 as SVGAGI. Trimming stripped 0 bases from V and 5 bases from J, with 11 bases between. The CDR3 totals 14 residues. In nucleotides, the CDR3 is TGTGCCAGCAGTTACTCGTTAGGGTCCCACGAGCAGTACTTC. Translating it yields CASSYSLGSHEQYF.

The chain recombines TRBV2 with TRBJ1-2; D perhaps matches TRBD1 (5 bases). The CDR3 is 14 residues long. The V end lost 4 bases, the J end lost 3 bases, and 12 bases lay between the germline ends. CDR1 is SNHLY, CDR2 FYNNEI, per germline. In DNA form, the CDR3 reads TGTGCCAGCAGTGTAAACAGGCGGGACTATGGCTACACCTTC. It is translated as CASSVNRRDYGYTF.

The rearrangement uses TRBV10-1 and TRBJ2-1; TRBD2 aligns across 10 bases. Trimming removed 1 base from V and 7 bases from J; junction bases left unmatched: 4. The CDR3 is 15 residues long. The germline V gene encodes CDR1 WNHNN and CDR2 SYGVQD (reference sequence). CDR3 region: CASSELSGRVNEQFF. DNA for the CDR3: TGCGCCAGCAGTGAGTTAAGCGGGAGGGTGAATGAGCAGTTCTTC.

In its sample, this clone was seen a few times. This CDR3 reads CSGGVGTEAFF. The CDR3 DNA reads TGCAGCGGAGGAGTAGGGACTGAAGCTTTCTTT. The chain recombines TRBV29-1 with TRBJ1-1, with D hard to call. Looked up from germline, CDR1 is SQVTM and CDR2 is ANQGSEA. Trimming took 7 bases from V and 5 from J, leaving 11 bases between them. The CDR3 has 11 amino acids.

The CDR3 sequence: CASSRQGTNTEAFF. The CDR3 DNA follows: TGCGCCAGCAGCCGACAGGGGACGAACACTGAAGCTTTCTTT. The chain recombines TRBV5-1 with TRBJ1-1, with 8 bases identical to TRBD1. The trim removed 4 bases at V and 1 base at J, leaving 3 bases unmatched. The CDR3 spans 14 residues. The V gene's germline CDR1 is SGHRS and CDR2 YFSETQ.

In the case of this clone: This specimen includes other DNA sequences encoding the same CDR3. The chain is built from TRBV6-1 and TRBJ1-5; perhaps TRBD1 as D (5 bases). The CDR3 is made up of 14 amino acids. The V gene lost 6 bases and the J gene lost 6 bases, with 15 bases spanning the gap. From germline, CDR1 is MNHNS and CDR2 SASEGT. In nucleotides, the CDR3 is TGTGCCAGCAGCGGGACGGGGGACGGTCAGCCCCAGCATTTT. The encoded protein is CASSGTGDGQPQHF.

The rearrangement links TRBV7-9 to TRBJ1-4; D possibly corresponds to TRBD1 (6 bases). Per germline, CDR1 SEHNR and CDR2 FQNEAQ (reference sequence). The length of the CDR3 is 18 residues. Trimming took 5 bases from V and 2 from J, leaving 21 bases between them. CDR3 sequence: CASSQGRFREQTNEKLFF. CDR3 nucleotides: TGTGCCAGCAGCCAGGGGAGGTTCCGGGAGCAGACTAATGAAAAACTGTTTTTT.

In DNA, the CDR3 is TGTGCCAGCAGCTTAGGAAAGAGTGCTAACTATGGCTACACCTTC. This sequence encodes CASSLGKSANYGYTF. J is TRBJ1-2 and V is TRBV11-2; D uncertain. V lost 1 base and J lost 0, with 9 bases in between. Germline CDR1 reads SGHAT; CDR2 reads FQNNGV. This CDR3 is built from 15 residues.

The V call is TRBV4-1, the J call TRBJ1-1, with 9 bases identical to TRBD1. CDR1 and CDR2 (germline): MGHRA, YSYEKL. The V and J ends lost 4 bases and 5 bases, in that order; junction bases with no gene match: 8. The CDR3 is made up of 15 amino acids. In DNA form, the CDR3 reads TGCGCCAGCAGCCTCCGGACAGGGGCAGGGACTGAAGCTTTCTTT. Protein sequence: CASSLRTGAGTEAFF.

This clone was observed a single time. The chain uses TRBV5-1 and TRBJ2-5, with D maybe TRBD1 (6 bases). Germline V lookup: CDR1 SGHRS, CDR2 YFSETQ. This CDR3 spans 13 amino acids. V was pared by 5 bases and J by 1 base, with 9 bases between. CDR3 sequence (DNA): TGCGCCAGCAGGTCGGACAGCCAAGAGACCCAGTACTTC. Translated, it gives CASRSDSQETQYF.

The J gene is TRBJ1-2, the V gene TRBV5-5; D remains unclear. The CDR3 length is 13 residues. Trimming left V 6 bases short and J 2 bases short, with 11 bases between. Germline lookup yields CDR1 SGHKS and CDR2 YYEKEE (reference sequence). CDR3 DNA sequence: TGTGCCAGCAAACCAGCGGAAAACTATGGCTACACCTTC. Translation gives CASKPAENYGYTF.